The 23 T cell receptor beta chains below were found in one sample sequenced in a study of T cells in women clearing cervical HPV infection. TCRdb keeps only in-frame clones here, not all; method: immunoSEQ multiplex PCR. The repertoire shows 20,000 to 25,000 clones; the top ten hold about 24%. The sample taken for sequencing was blood buffy coat. The receptor set was obtained from a woman between 18 and 70 years old with a cervical HPV16 infection that either progressed to CIN3+ or cleared (not recorded which).

As to this clone: The read falls 3 residues short of the CDR3 end, and the missing part is taken from the germline J gene. The V and J genes are TRBV11-3 and TRBJ2-2, with a tentative D call TRBD1 (6 bases). This CDR3 contains 15 residues. The ends were cut back, 5 bases at V and 8 bases at J, with 18 bases in the middle. Germline V lookup: CDR1 SGHNT, CDR2 YENEEA. This CDR3 is CASSLSLPGTGELFF. The sequenced part of the CDR3 DNA is TGTGCCAGCAGCCTAAGCCTCCCCGGGACAGGGGAG.

In the case of this clone: The CDR3 extends 3 residues past the end of the read, so its final part is completed from the germline J gene. The chain joins TRBV7-9 to TRBJ2-5, with no clear D. This CDR3 has 13 residues. The germline CDR1 and CDR2 sequences are SEHNR and FQNEAQ (reference sequence). The sequenced part of the CDR3 DNA is TGTGCCAGGGCCTCGAAGGGCCCAGATACC. Translating gives CARASKGPDT. The CDR3 in full is CARASKGPDTQYF.

Concerning this clone: The read stops 3 residues short of the end of the CDR3; the missing end is completed from the germline J gene. The chain employs TRBV28 and TRBJ2-3; D remains ambiguous. Germline V gene data show CDR1 as MDHEN and CDR2 as SYDVKM. Trimming removed 2 bases from V and 4 bases from J, with 13 bases in between. This CDR3 is 15 amino acids long. The chain's CDR3 is CASSLPSRPADTQYF. CDR3 DNA (partial): TGTGCCAGCAGTTTACCATCTAGGCCCGCAGATACG.

As to this clone: The CDR3 is cut off 3 residues early in the read; its end comes from the germline J gene. This chain connects TRBV2 to TRBJ1-5; TRBD1 matches at 7 bases. J was trimmed by 5 bases and V by 4 bases; bases with no gene match: 8. CDR1 is SNHLY, CDR2 FYNNEI, per germline. The CDR3 is 15 residues long. Partial CDR3 DNA: TGTGCCAGCAGTGTCTTCTTTGGACAGGATCAGCCC. It encodes CASSVFFGQDQP. The full-length CDR3 reads as CASSVFFGQDQPQHF.

To note about this clone: The read gets to within 3 residues of the CDR3 end, and the germline J gene fills in the rest. This chain connects TRBV13 to TRBJ1-1; D perhaps matches TRBD1 (6 bases). This CDR3 has 15 residues. Deletions cut 2 bases from V and 0 bases from J, with 10 bases between. CDR1 and CDR2 (germline): PRHDT, FYEKMQ (reference sequence). CDR3 DNA (partial): TGTGCCAGCAGCTTACAGGGGATCATGAACACTGAA. It codes for CASSLQGIMNTE. The CDR3 in its entirety is CASSLQGIMNTEAFF.

Comments on this clone: The read ends 3 residues shy of where the CDR3 ends; the end is completed using the germline J gene. The rearrangement joins TRBV11-2 to TRBJ2-4; 7 nucleotides match TRBD2. This CDR3 has 15 amino acids. Germline V gene data show CDR1 as SGHAT and CDR2 as FQNNGV. V lost 2 bases and J lost 0; bases outside the gene matches: 1. Partial CDR3 DNA: TGTGCCAGCAGCTTACGGGGGGTAGCCAAAAACATT. This sequence encodes CASSLRGVAKNI. From start to end, the CDR3 is CASSLRGVAKNIQYF.

Measured by frequency, this clone is medium-sized (0.01 to 0.1%). The CDR3 end lies 3 residues beyond the end of the read and is filled in from the germline J gene. The chain links TRBV18 to TRBJ1-1; D uncertain. Trimming took 2 bases from V and 0 from J, leaving 10 bases between them. This CDR3 has 15 residues. Germline V gives CDR1 KGHSH, CDR2 LQKENI. CDR3 DNA (partial): TGTGCCAGCTCACCAGAACAAGTTATGAACACTGAA. Protein sequence: CASSPEQVMNTE. The CDR3 as a whole reads CASSPEQVMNTEAFF. Together with reference TRBV18 and TRBJ1-1, the CDR3 gives the full variable domain: NAGVMQNPRHLVRRRGQEARLRCSPMKGHSHVYWYRQLPEEGLKFMVYLQKENIIDESGMPKERFSAEFPKEGPSILRIQQVVRGDSAAYFCASSPEQVMNTEAFFGQGTRLTVV.

On this clone itself: The missing CDR3 end, 3 residues past where the read stops, is filled in from the germline J gene. This chain uses TRBV11-2 with TRBJ1-1; D not resolved. The CDR3 is 11 amino acids. Germline CDR1 is SGHAT and CDR2 is FQNNGV. The V end was cut by 5 bases, the J end by 3 bases, with 4 bases between. CDR3 residues: CASSQYTEAFF. Partial CDR3 DNA: TGTGCCAGCAGCCAGTACACTGAA.

Concerning this clone itself: The read ends 3 residues shy of where the CDR3 ends; the end is completed using the germline J gene. The J gene is TRBJ2-2, the V gene TRBV19, with TRBD1 matching 9 bases. Germline assignment: CDR1 LNHDA and CDR2 SQIVND (reference sequence). CDR3 length equals 17 residues. Partial CDR3 DNA: TGTGCCAGTAGACTCACAGGGGGCAATCTGATAGGTGAAAAG. It translates to CASRLTGGNLIGEK. The whole CDR3 protein reads CASRLTGGNLIGEKLFF. The variable domain in full, completed from reference TRBV19 and TRBJ2-2, reads DGGITQSPKYLFRKEGQNVTLSCEQNLNHDAMYWYRQDPGQGLRLIYYSQIVNDFQKGDIAEGYSVSREKKESFPLTVTSAQKNPTAFYLCASRLTGGNLIGEKLFFGEGSRLTVL.

Incomplete CDR3 DNA: TGTGCCAGCAGTTTGGCTAGCGGGGGTTTAACCGGGGAG. This translates into CASSLASGGLTGE. The entire CDR3 protein is CASSLASGGLTGELFF. This chain uses TRBV12-3 or TRBV12-4 with TRBJ2-2, with 10 bases identical to TRBD2. The CDR3 end lies 3 residues beyond the end of the read and is filled in from the germline J gene. V lost 3 bases, J lost 5 bases, and 6 bases stayed unmatched. This CDR3 has 16 residues.

With respect to this clone: The read terminates 3 residues ahead of where the CDR3 ends, so the germline J gene completes it. The chain joins TRBV5-6 to TRBJ2-1; 8 bases line up with TRBD1. The CDR3 sequence is 13 residues long. Trimming cost V 5 bases and J 6 bases; bases outside gene matches: 4. Germline V gene lookup returns CDR1 SGHDT and CDR2 YYEEEE. The sequenced CDR3 bases are TGTGCCAGCAGGGGCGACAGGGGCAATGAG. Its translation is CASRGDRGNE. The entire CDR3 protein reads CASRGDRGNEQFF. Together with reference TRBV5-6 and TRBJ2-1, the CDR3 gives the full variable domain: DAGVTQSPTHLIKTRGQQVTLRCSPKSGHDTVSWYQQALGQGPQFIFQYYEEEERQRGNFPDRFSGHQFPNYSSELNVNALLLGDSALYLCASRGDRGNEQFFGPGTRLTVL.

Of note for this clone: The read comes to an end 3 residues before the CDR3 does, leaving the germline J gene to fill in the end. This chain joins TRBV7-2 and TRBJ2-5; D call uncertain. This CDR3 spans 12 amino acids. Germline CDR1 SGHTA, CDR2 FQGNSA. V was clipped by 6 bases and J by 4 bases, with 9 bases between them. The CDR3 sequence: CASRPNSETQYF. The CDR3 DNA, read in part, is TGTGCCAGCAGGCCAAACTCAGAGACC.

About this clone itself: The sequenced fragment ends 3 residues before the CDR3 boundary, so the rest is inferred from the germline J gene. This chain connects TRBV2 to TRBJ2-1; TRBD2 might be the D (5 bases). V lost 5 bases and J 8 bases, leaving 10 bases between the germline ends. CDR1 SNHLY and CDR2 FYNNEI come from the germline V gene. The CDR3 has 12 residues. The CDR3 loop is CASSSSKHEQFF. Partial CDR3 DNA: TGTGCCAGCAGTTCTAGCAAACATGAG.

As regards this clone: The CDR3 end lies 3 residues beyond the end of the read and is filled in from the germline J gene. The chain is built from TRBV11-2 and TRBJ2-1; TRBD2 agrees at 13 bases. The V and J ends lost 5 bases and 5 bases, in that order; junction bases with no gene match: 3. The V gene's germline CDR1 is SGHAT and CDR2 FQNNGV. The CDR3 length is 15 residues. This CDR3 is CASSTSGRADNEQFF. Incomplete CDR3 DNA: TGTGCCAGCAGCACTAGCGGGAGGGCCGACAATGAG.

The CDR3 sequence is CACLAYSYNEQFF. The DNA read from the CDR3 is TGTGCCTGCCTAGCGTACTCCTACAATGAG. The chain is built from TRBV30 and TRBJ2-1; D perhaps matches TRBD2 (6 bases). The CDR3 is cut off 3 residues early in the read; its end comes from the germline J gene. Trimming stripped 6 bases from V and 0 bases from J, with 9 bases between. Germline loops: CDR1 GTSNPN, CDR2 SVGIG (reference sequence). CDR3 size: 13 residues.

To note about this clone: The read ends 3 residues shy of where the CDR3 ends; the end is completed using the germline J gene. The chain uses TRBV20-1 and TRBJ1-1; 7 nucleotides line up with TRBD1. J gave up 5 bases and V 6 bases, and 15 bases lay outside the gene matches. Per the germline V gene, CDR1 is DFQATT and CDR2 is SNEGSKA (reference sequence). The CDR3 runs to 15 residues. The CDR3 spells CSAKQGAGGGTEAFF. The DNA read from the CDR3 is TGCAGTGCAAAGCAAGGGGCAGGGGGTGGTACTGAA.

Turning to this clone: Sequencing ends 3 residues short of the CDR3 end; the germline J gene provides the rest. V and J are TRBV29-1 and TRBJ2-3, with TRBD1 as a possible D gene (6 bases). Trimming stripped 2 bases from V and 3 bases from J, with 24 bases between. The CDR3 has 18 residues. Germline CDR1 reads SQVTM; CDR2 reads ANQGSEA. This CDR3 is CSVEYTWATGTRTDTQYF. Partial CDR3 DNA: TGCAGCGTTGAATATACGTGGGCGACAGGTACTCGAACAGATACG.

As for this clone: The missing CDR3 end, 3 residues past where the read stops, is filled in from the germline J gene. This sequence joins TRBV4-2 and TRBJ1-2; unclear D gene. This CDR3 spans 15 amino acids. From germline, CDR1 is LGHNA and CDR2 YNFKEQ. Trimming took 0 bases from V and 2 from J, leaving 10 bases between them. The CDR3 protein is CASSQDLNKNYGYTF. Partial CDR3 DNA: TGTGCCAGCAGCCAAGATTTAAACAAGAACTATGGC.

As for this clone: The observed sequence ends 3 residues before the CDR3 terminus, with the missing tail filled in from the germline J gene. The J gene is TRBJ1-2, the V gene TRBV7-3; D ambiguous. Per germline, CDR1 SGHTA and CDR2 FQGTGA. The CDR3 has 14 amino acids. CDR3 in amino acids: CASSLMPTHNDYTF. Incomplete CDR3 DNA: TGTGCCAGCAGCTTAATGCCAACCCACAATGAC.

Turning to this clone: Sequencing ends 3 residues short of the CDR3 end; the germline J gene provides the rest. The V call is TRBV18, the J call TRBJ2-5; 11 positions match TRBD2. The CDR3 extends over 16 amino acids. V trimming: 1 base; J trimming: 5 bases; junction bases outside the gene matches: 6. Germline CDR1 reads KGHSH; CDR2 reads LQKENI. The CDR3 bases that were read are TGTGCCAGCTCACCACGGTTACTAGCGGGGGTTGAGACC. Amino acid sequence: CASSPRLLAGVET. The complete CDR3 protein is CASSPRLLAGVETQYF.

With regard to this clone: From the germline J gene comes the end of the CDR3, since the read stops 3 residues before it. The chain is built from TRBV14 and TRBJ2-3; tentatively, D is TRBD2 (7 bases). The V gene's germline CDR1 is SGHDN and CDR2 FVKESK. With 0 bases removed from V and 5 bases from J, the gap between germline ends came to 15 bases. This CDR3 comprises 16 residues. The CDR3 here is CASSQDRGAYGDTQYF. Partial CDR3 DNA: TGTGCCAGCAGCCAAGATCGGGGGGCCTACGGAGATACG.

About this clone: The read ends 3 residues before the CDR3 terminus; that terminus is restored from the germline J gene. The rearrangement uses TRBV7-9 and TRBJ1-2; D possibly corresponds to TRBD1 (5 bases). Germline CDR1 SEHNR, CDR2 FQNEAQ (reference sequence). This CDR3 spans 14 amino acids. Trimming left V 0 bases short and J 4 bases short, with 9 bases between. The CDR3 bases that were read are TGTGCCAGCAGCTTAGCGCAGGGAGGCTATGGC. This codes for CASSLAQGGYG. The whole CDR3 reads CASSLAQGGYGYTF.

Concerning this clone itself: The missing CDR3 end, 3 residues past where the read stops, is filled in from the germline J gene. V gene TRBV6-1 combines with J gene TRBJ2-1, with D tentatively TRBD2 (5 bases). V lost 1 base and J 6 bases, leaving 22 bases between the germline ends. CDR1 and CDR2 (germline): MNHNS, SASEGT. The CDR3 covers 18 residues. The CDR3 spells CASSEVMEVASFRNEQFF. The sequenced part of the CDR3 DNA is TGTGCCAGCAGTGAAGTAATGGAAGTCGCTAGCTTCCGCAATGAG.